These 21 T cell receptor beta chains share one sample of origin, sequenced in a study of type 1 and type 2 diabetes patients. The PCR template was genomic DNA. A primer set of 30 forward and 13 reverse primers amplified the CDR3. One entry per CDR3 protein results from TCRdb running MiXCR on the multiplex PCR reads. The repertoire includes 250,000 or so distinct CDR3 sequences, roughly 50% of them detected once, and roughly 13% sits in the top ten. The sample comprised peripheral blood mononuclear cells (PBMCs). The receptors come from a young man with type 2 diabetes.

The rearrangement links TRBV6-1 to TRBJ1-2; D is unclear. The CDR3 is 16 residues long. Germline values: CDR1 MNHNS, CDR2 SASEGT. V was pared by 5 bases and J by 6 bases, with 22 bases between. CDR3: CASSYRPSLGFNGYTF. CDR3 nucleotides: TGTGCCAGCAGTTACCGGCCATCCCTCGGCTTTAATGGCTACACCTTC.

V usage is TRBV6-5 and J usage is TRBJ2-6; D remains ambiguous. Deletions cut 2 bases from V and 1 base from J, with 18 bases between. Germline values: CDR1 MNHEY, CDR2 SVGAGI. The CDR3 is 19 amino acids. The CDR3 loop reads CASSYKPPRPYSGANVLTF. DNA for the CDR3: TGTGCCAGCAGTTACAAGCCACCCAGGCCCTATTCTGGGGCCAACGTCCTGACTTTC.

The CDR3 spells CASSLWGKRMQETQYF. CDR3 coding DNA: TGTGCCAGCAGTTTGTGGGGCAAAAGGATGCAAGAGACCCAGTACTTC. This sequence joins TRBV28 and TRBJ2-5; D possibly corresponds to TRBD1 (5 bases). The CDR3 covers 16 residues. Trimming cost V 3 bases and J 2 bases, with 16 bases left between them. CDR1 and CDR2 (germline): MDHEN, SYDVKM.

This clonotype showed up just a few times. The chain links TRBV7-2 to TRBJ1-4; D may be TRBD1 (5 bases). This CDR3 region has 15 residues. Trimming stripped 5 bases from V and 8 bases from J, with 18 bases between. CDR1 and CDR2 from the germline V gene are SGHTA and FQGNSA. Here the CDR3 DNA reads TGTGCCAGCAGCCCCGGGCAGGGCGGGGTGGAAAAACTGTTTTTT. Its protein product is CASSPGQGGVEKLFF.

CDR3 loop: CARRGEGGNTEAFF. CDR3 DNA sequence: TGTGCTAGGAGGGGAGAGGGCGGCAACACTGAAGCTTTCTTT. The chain combines TRBV12-5 with TRBJ1-1; D perhaps matches TRBD1 (5 bases). CDR3 length: 14 residues. Germline V gives CDR1 LGHNT, CDR2 FRNRAP. Trimming left V 9 bases short and J 2 bases short, with 16 bases between.

This sequence joins TRBV6-4 and TRBJ2-1, with a tentative D call TRBD2 (5 bases). In germline, CDR1 is MRHNA, CDR2 SNTAGT. The length of the CDR3 is 15 residues. Trimming removed 6 bases from V and 0 bases from J, with 12 bases in between. CDR3 sequence reads: CASREFGSSYNEQFF. The CDR3 DNA follows: TGTGCCAGCAGGGAGTTTGGGAGCTCCTACAATGAGCAGTTCTTC.

This clonotype was picked up a small number of times. The genes are TRBV19 and TRBJ1-2, with D unclear. The V end lost 5 bases, the J end lost 8 bases, and 9 bases lay between the germline ends. CDR3 length: 11 residues. Germline V gene data show CDR1 as LNHDA and CDR2 as SQIVND (reference sequence). The CDR3 loop is CASSFQKGYTF. In DNA, the CDR3 is TGTGCCAGTAGTTTCCAGAAGGGCTACACCTTC.

This rearrangement joins TRBV19 to TRBJ2-7; TRBD2 is a possible D gene (5 bases). This CDR3 contains 12 residues. V dropped 3 bases and J dropped 5 bases, with 8 bases sitting between them. Germline assignment: CDR1 LNHDA and CDR2 SQIVND (reference sequence). The CDR3 DNA follows: TGTGCCAGTAGTATTCAGAGGGACGAGCAGTACTTC. It specifies CASSIQRDEQYF.

The rearrangement uses TRBV7-2 and TRBJ2-7; D uncertain. The CDR3 spans 13 residues. The V gene's germline CDR1 is SGHTA and CDR2 FQGNSA. Trimming took 6 bases from V and 4 from J, leaving 13 bases between them. CDR3 protein: CASSEFKGYEQYF. For the CDR3, the DNA is TGTGCCAGCAGTGAATTCAAAGGATACGAGCAGTACTTC.

The chain combines TRBV4-2 with TRBJ2-5; D gene uncertain. Germline CDR1 reads LGHNA; CDR2 reads YNFKEQ. The CDR3 is 16 residues long. Trimming stripped 1 base from V and 5 bases from J, with 17 bases between. CDR3 coding DNA: TGTGCCAGCAGCCAAGTAGGGTCTGGCGTCTTGGAGACCCAGTACTTC. It codes for CASSQVGSGVLETQYF.

The J gene is TRBJ1-2, the V gene TRBV2; 9 nucleotides match TRBD1. V gave up 10 bases and J gave up 3 bases; unmatched junction bases: 3. The CDR3 has 12 residues. CDR1 and CDR2 (germline): SNHLY, FYNNEI. CDR3: CAMRTGDYGYTF. CDR3 DNA: TGTGCCATGCGGACAGGGGACTATGGCTACACCTTC.

This clonotype was counted many times. V is TRBV7-8 and J is TRBJ2-7; 9 bases are a match to TRBD1. V lost 4 bases to trimming and J lost 5 bases; unmatched junction nucleotides: 12. The CDR3 sequence is 16 residues long. Germline-derived CDR1 and CDR2 are SGHVS and FQNEAQ. The CDR3: CASSSGQGLRGNEQYF. The CDR3 DNA sequence: TGTGCCAGCAGCTCAGGACAGGGGCTCAGAGGGAACGAGCAGTACTTC. The full variable domain, its missing parts supplied by reference TRBV7-8 and TRBJ2-7, is GAGVSQSPRYKVAKRGQDVALRCDPISGHVSLFWYQQALGQGPEFLTYFQNEAQLDKSGLPSDRFFAERPEGSVSTLKIQRTQQEDSAVYLCASSSGQGLRGNEQYFGPGTRLTVT.

The chain uses TRBV30 and TRBJ2-1, with 9 bases fitting TRBD2. The germline V gene encodes CDR1 GTSNPN and CDR2 SVGIG (reference sequence). Trimming cost V 0 bases and J 5 bases; bases outside gene matches: 5. CDR3 length: 15 residues. In DNA, the CDR3 is TGTGCCTGGAGTGTAGGGACTAGCTTCGACAATGAGCAGTTCTTC. Translation: CAWSVGTSFDNEQFF.

Turning to this clonotype: As the CDR3 is not closed by the conserved phenylalanine or tryptophan, this likely results from a read error. The V call is TRBV29-1, the J call TRBJ1-1; D is uncertain. CDR1 is SQVTM and CDR2 is ANQGSEA in the germline V gene. The CDR3 loop spans 12 amino acids. The CDR3 region has the DNA TGCAGTGCTAGAAGCTTGAACACTGAAGCTTTCATT. Residues: CSARSLNTEAFI.

The chain links TRBV6-6 to TRBJ2-7; D assignment may be TRBD1 or TRBD2 (5 bases each). Trimming shortened V by 7 bases and J by 4 bases, and 23 bases separated the two germline ends. This CDR3 is 16 amino acids long. Per germline, CDR1 MNHNY and CDR2 SVGAGI (reference sequence). The CDR3 region has the DNA TGTGCCAGCAAGGCCTACGGGGCGCTACTGGGGTACGAGCAGTACTTC. As protein: CASKAYGALLGYEQYF.

This clonotype was seen a handful of times. The chain links TRBV19 to TRBJ2-7; D is possibly TRBD1 (5 bases). Trimming took off 3 bases at V and 7 bases at J, with 16 bases between the two ends. There are 14 residues in the CDR3. The germline gives CDR1 LNHDA, CDR2 SQIVND (reference sequence). Here the CDR3 reads CASSIDSWSVEQYF. The CDR3 region has the DNA TGTGCCAGTAGTATCGACAGTTGGTCTGTGGAGCAGTACTTC.

The V gene is TRBV10-2, the J gene TRBJ2-1; 8 positions agree with TRBD2. Germline loops: CDR1 WSHSY, CDR2 SAAADI. Trimming took 5 bases from V and 6 from J; bases not matched to a gene: 3. The CDR3 runs 13 residues. The CDR3 protein is CASSPSGGNEQFF. CDR3 DNA: TGCGCCAGCAGTCCCAGCGGGGGCAATGAGCAGTTCTTC.

The rearrangement uses TRBV6-5 and TRBJ2-3; D might be TRBD1 or TRBD2, each matching 5 bases. The length of the CDR3 is 15 residues. Germline CDR1 and CDR2: MNHEY and SVGAGI. The V and J ends lost 2 bases and 1 base respectively, with 10 bases between them. CDR3 amino acids: CASSYAGSGTDTQYF. In DNA, the CDR3 is TGTGCCAGCAGTTACGCAGGGAGCGGCACAGATACGCAGTATTTT.

The chain couples TRBV2 to TRBJ1-4, with D unresolved. CDR3 length: 13 residues. V lost 6 bases, J lost 4 bases, and 9 bases lay in between. Germline V CDR1 and CDR2: SNHLY, FYNNEI. CDR3 amino acids: CASRTRLNEKLFF. Written as DNA, the CDR3 is TGTGCCAGCAGGACAAGGCTTAATGAAAAACTGTTTTTT.

This clonotype came up a few times. V and J are TRBV10-3 and TRBJ2-7; 7 nucleotides align to TRBD2. Losses at the gene ends were 8 bases for V and 0 bases for J; bases not matched to a gene: 7. The CDR3 runs to 14 residues. Looked up from germline, CDR1 is ENHRY and CDR2 is SYGVKD. The CDR3 coding sequence is TGTGCCATCTGGTCGGGAGGTGGCTCCTACGAGCAGTACTTC. It is translated as CAIWSGGGSYEQYF.

This clonotype appeared once. The gene calls are TRBV7-9 and TRBJ1-4, with 8 bases that match TRBD1. This CDR3 has 13 residues. CDR1 SEHNR and CDR2 FQNEAQ come from the germline V gene (reference sequence). V lost 5 bases and J lost 11; bases outside the gene matches: 7. The CDR3: CASSRTGLGKLFF. The CDR3 nucleotides read TGTGCCAGCAGCCGGACAGGGCTCGGGAAACTGTTTTTT.